The rows below give T cell receptor beta chains drawn from one sample of a study of blood T cell repertoires in COVID-19. Sequencing was performed with immunoSEQ multiplex PCR; in TCRdb, only in-frame clones are kept and a portion is missing. The table shows about 130,000 clones, with approximately 90% occurring only once. Source material: peripheral blood. The receptors come from a man aged 45-60 years with COVID-19, enrolled during active disease. CDR3s include the opening cysteine and the closing phenylalanine or tryptophan. D genes are given only for firm matches. Size tells how often a clone was seen (once, few, many) or the class of an expanded clone, and some rows leave it out.

V gene	D gene	clone size	J gene	CDR3 length	CDR3 DNA	CDR3 protein
TRBV6-2/TRBV6-3	TRBD2	-	TRBJ2-2	14	TGTGCCAGCAGCCAGCGGGAGGGCCCGGGGGAGCTGTTTTTT	CASSQREGPGELFF
TRBV19	-	-	TRBJ2-1	16	TGTGCCAGTAGTCCCTTCTCACCCACCCGGGACAATGAGCAGTTCTTC	CASSPFSPTRDNEQFF
TRBV6-4	-	once	TRBJ2-3	16	TGTGCCAGCAGTGTCTTTAGGGGGTCTAGCACAGATACGCAGTATTTT	CASSVFRGSSTDTQYF
TRBV29-1	TRBD1	-	TRBJ2-2	12	TGCAGCGTGGCAGGGGGCACCGGGGAGCTGTTTTTT	CSVAGGTGELFF
TRBV6-5	-	-	TRBJ2-3	15	TGTGCCAGCTGGCTAAACGGGAGACGGGCAGATACGCAGTATTTT	CASWLNGRRADTQYF
TRBV27	-	-	TRBJ1-1	13	TGTGCCAGCAGTGGACTTCAGTGGGGTGAAGCTTTCTTT	CASSGLQWGEAFF
TRBV28	TRBD1	-	TRBJ1-5	15	TGTGCCAGCAGTCGGGGGACAGGGACGAATCAGCCCCAGCATTTT	CASSRGTGTNQPQHF
TRBV7-9	TRBD2	-	TRBJ2-3	15	TGTGCCAGCAGTGCCGGGACTAGCGGGCCGGGGGGGCAGTATTTT	CASSAGTSGPGGQYF
TRBV6-2/TRBV6-3	TRBD1	-	TRBJ1-5	17	TGTGCCAGCAGTTTTCCCGGGACAGGGAATAGCAATCAGCCCCAGCATTTT	CASSFPGTGNSNQPQHF
TRBV30	TRBD1	-	TRBJ2-1	16	TGTGCCTGGAGTCGAGGGGGACAGGGTAAGAACAATGAGCAGTTCTTC	CAWSRGGQGKNNEQFF
TRBV3-1/TRBV3-2	-	-	TRBJ1-5	14	TGTGCCAGCAGCCAAGAACACCGCAATCAGCCCCAGCATTTT	CASSQEHRNQPQHF
TRBV7-9	TRBD2	-	TRBJ2-2	15	TGTGCCAGCCCGCGGGGGGACCATATCACCGGGGAGCTGTTTTTT	CASPRGDHITGELFF
TRBV9	TRBD2	-	TRBJ2-1	18	TGTGCCAGCAGCGTCCTACCGGGGACTAGCGGGCCTTACAATGAGCAGTTCTTC	CASSVLPGTSGPYNEQFF
TRBV25-1	TRBD1	-	TRBJ2-7	16	TGTGCCAGCAGTACAACCGGGACAGGGGGCTCCTACGAGCAGTACTTC	CASSTTGTGGSYEQYF
TRBV5-1	TRBD2	-	TRBJ2-1	16	TGCGCCAGCAGCGACTTAGCGGGAGGGGTCAACAATGAGCAGTTCTTC	CASSDLAGGVNNEQFF
TRBV9	-	-	TRBJ1-2	13	TGTGCCAGCAGCGTAGCACAATACTATGGCTACACCTTC	CASSVAQYYGYTF
TRBV6-1	-	once	TRBJ1-1	15	TGTGCCAGCAAGCCGTTCCGGGACTGGAACACTGAAGCTTTCTTT	CASKPFRDWNTEAFF
TRBV6-6	-	-	TRBJ1-3	14	TGTGCCAGCAACCAACAGGGAGCAGGAAACACCATATATTTT	CASNQQGAGNTIYF
TRBV15	TRBD2	-	TRBJ2-5	16	TGTGCCACCAGCAGAGAGCGGGGGGACCTTTACGAGACCCAGTACTTC	CATSRERGDLYETQYF
TRBV28	-	few	TRBJ1-5	17	TGTGCCAGCACCCTTCGGGGGGCAAGTGTTATCAATCAGCCCCAGCATTTT	CASTLRGASVINQPQHF
TRBV6-5	-	-	TRBJ1-2	13	TGTGCCAGCAGTTTGGGGGCAGGGTATGGCTACACCTTC	CASSLGAGYGYTF
TRBV28	TRBD2	-	TRBJ2-2	16	TGTGCCAGCAGGTATGGACTAGCGGCGAACACCGGGGAGCTGTTTTTT	CASRYGLAANTGELFF
TRBV7-3	-	-	TRBJ2-3	14	TGTGCCAGCAGCTCCACGGGGGGCCCAGATACGCAGTATTTT	CASSSTGGPDTQYF
TRBV19	-	-	TRBJ2-6	15	TGTGCCAGTAGGGGGTCAGGGACTGGGGCCAACGTCCTGACTTTC	CASRGSGTGANVLTF
TRBV7-2	-	-	TRBJ2-2	15	TGTGCCAGCAGCTTAAAGGGGCTGAACACCGGGGAGCTGTTTTTT	CASSLKGLNTGELFF
TRBV6-5	TRBD1	-	TRBJ2-7	15	TGTGCCAGCAGCCGAGGGACAGCCATCTCCTACGAGCAGTACTTC	CASSRGTAISYEQYF
TRBV24-1	-	-	TRBJ2-1	15	TGTGCCACCAGTGACCTACAGGACCGCTACAATGAGCAGTTCTTC	CATSDLQDRYNEQFF
TRBV19	-	-	TRBJ2-4	13	TGTGCCAGTAGTATTGGGACTAAAAACATTCAGTACTTC	CASSIGTKNIQYF